The present T cell receptor beta chain was sequenced within a study of blood T cell repertoires in COVID-19. Across the whole study: COVID-19 samples, acute and convalescent, were from the United States, Italy and Spain. Sample material is recorded as cDNA or gDNA derived from T cells, B-cell-depleted T cells, or PBMCs.

The protocol was immunoSEQ multiplex PCR, while the TCRdb copy is restricted to in-frame clones and leaves out a portion. The sample shows tens of thousands of clones, roughly 82% of them seen only once. The CDR3 is made up of 15 amino acids. Germline CDR1 reads KGHSH; CDR2 reads LQKENI. V shed 3 bases and J shed 2 bases, with 11 bases lying between them. The chain employs TRBV18 and TRBJ2-1; possible D gene TRBD2, 6 bases. Sequenced material: peripheral blood. The source of this sequence is an elderly man with active or convalescent COVID-19. CDR3 sequence: CASSPPGGTYNEQFF. DNA of the CDR3: TGTGCCAGCTCACCCCCTGGCGGGACCTACAATGAGCAGTTCTTC.